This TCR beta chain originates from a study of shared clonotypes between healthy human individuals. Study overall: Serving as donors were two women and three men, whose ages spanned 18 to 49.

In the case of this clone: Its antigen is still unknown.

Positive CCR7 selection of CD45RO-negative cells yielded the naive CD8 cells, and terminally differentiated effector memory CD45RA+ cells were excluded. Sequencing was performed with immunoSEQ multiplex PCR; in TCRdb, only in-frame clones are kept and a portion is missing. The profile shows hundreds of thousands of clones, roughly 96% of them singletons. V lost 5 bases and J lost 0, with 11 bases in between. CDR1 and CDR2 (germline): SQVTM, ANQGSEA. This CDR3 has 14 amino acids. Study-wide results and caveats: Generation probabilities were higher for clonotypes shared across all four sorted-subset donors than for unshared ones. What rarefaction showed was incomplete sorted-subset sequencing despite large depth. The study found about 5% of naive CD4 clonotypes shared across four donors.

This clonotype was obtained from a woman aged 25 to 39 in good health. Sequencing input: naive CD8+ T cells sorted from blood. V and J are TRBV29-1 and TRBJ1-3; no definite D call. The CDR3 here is CSVLGSDSGNTIYF. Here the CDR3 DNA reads TGCAGCGTTTTGGGTTCTGACTCTGGAAACACCATATATTTT.